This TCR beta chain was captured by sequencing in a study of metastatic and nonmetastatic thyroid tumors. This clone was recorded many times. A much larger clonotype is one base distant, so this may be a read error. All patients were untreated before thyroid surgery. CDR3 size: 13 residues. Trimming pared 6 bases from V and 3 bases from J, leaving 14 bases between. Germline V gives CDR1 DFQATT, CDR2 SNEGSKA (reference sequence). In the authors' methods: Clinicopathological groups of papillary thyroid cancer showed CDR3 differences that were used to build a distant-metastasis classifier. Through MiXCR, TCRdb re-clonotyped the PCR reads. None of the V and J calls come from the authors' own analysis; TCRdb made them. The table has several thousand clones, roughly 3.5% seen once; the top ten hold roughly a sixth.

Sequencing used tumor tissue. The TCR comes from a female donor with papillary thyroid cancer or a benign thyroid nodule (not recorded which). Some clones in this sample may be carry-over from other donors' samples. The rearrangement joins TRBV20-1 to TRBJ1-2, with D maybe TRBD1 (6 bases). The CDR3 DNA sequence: TGCAGTGCCGAGGACAGTCTTGACTATGGCTACACCTTC. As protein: CSAEDSLDYGYTF.